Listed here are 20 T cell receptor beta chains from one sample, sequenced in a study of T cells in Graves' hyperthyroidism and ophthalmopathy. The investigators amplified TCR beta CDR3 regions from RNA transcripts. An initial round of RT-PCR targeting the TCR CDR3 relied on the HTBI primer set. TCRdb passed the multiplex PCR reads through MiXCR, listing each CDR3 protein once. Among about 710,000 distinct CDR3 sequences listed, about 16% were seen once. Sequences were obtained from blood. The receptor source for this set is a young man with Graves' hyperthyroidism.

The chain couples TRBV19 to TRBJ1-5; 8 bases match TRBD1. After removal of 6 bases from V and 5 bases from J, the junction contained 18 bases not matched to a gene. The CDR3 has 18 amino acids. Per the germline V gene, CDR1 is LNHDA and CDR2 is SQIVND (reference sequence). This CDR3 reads CASSRSTGGRAGYQPQHF. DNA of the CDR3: TGTGCCAGTAGCCGATCCACAGGGGGACGAGCGGGCTATCAGCCCCAGCATTTT.

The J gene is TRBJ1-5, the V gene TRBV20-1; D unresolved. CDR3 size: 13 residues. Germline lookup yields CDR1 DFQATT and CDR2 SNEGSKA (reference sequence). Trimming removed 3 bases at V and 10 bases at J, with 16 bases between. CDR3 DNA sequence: TGCAGTGCTAGGGGGTCCACAAAGGGACCCCAGCATTTT. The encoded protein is CSARGSTKGPQHF.

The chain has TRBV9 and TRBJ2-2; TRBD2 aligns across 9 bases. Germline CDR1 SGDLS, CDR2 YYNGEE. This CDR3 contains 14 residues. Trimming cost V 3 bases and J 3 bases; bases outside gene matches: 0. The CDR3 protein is CASSEREDTGELFF. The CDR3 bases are TGTGCCAGCAGCGAGCGGGAGGACACCGGGGAGCTGTTTTTT.

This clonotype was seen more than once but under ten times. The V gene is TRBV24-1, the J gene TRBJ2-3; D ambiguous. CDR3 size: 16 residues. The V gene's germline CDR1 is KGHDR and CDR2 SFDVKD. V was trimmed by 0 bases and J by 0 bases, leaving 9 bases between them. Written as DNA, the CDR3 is TGTGCCACCAGTGATTTGATCGAAGGGAGCACAGATACGCAGTATTTT. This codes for CATSDLIEGSTDTQYF.

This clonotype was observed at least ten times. The CDR3 region is CASSLGSRNEQFF. CDR3 coding DNA: TGTGCCAGCAGCTTGGGCTCTCGGAATGAGCAGTTCTTC. The chain is built from TRBV11-2 and TRBJ2-1; D not certain. This CDR3 spans 13 amino acids. V lost 3 bases to trimming and J lost 7 bases, with 10 bases between them. The germline V gene encodes CDR1 SGHAT and CDR2 FQNNGV.

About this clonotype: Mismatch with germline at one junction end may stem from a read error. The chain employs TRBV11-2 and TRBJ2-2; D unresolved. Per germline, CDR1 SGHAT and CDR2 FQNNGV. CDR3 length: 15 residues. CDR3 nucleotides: TGTGCCGGCAGCTTATTCGTTGCGGCCACCGGGGAGCTGTTTTTT. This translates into CAGSLFVAATGELFF.

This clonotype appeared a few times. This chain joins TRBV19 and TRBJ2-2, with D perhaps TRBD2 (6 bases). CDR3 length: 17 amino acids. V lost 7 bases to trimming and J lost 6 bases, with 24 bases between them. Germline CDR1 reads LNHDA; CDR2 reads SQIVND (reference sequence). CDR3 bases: TGTGCCAGTACCCCGTCCGCTAGCGTAGGAAGGGCCGGGGAGCTGTTTTTT. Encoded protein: CASTPSASVGRAGELFF.

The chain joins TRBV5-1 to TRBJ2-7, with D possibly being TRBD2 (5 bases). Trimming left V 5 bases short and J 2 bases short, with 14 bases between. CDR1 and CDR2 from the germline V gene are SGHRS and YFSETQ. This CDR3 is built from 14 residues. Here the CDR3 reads CASSRGWETYEQYF. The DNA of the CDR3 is TGCGCCAGCAGTCGAGGGTGGGAAACCTACGAGCAGTACTTC.

This CDR3 reads CAIESPPHSYEQYF. The CDR3 DNA is TGTGCCATCGAGAGCCCTCCTCACTCCTACGAGCAGTACTTC. V and J are TRBV2 and TRBJ2-7; D gene ambiguous. Looked up from germline, CDR1 is SNHLY and CDR2 is FYNNEI. With 10 bases removed from V and 0 bases from J, the gap between germline ends came to 16 bases. The CDR3 has 14 residues.

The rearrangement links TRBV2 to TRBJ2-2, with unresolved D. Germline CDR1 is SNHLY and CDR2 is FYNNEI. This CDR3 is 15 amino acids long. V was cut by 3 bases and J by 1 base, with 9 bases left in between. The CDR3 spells CASSDPLLNTGELFF. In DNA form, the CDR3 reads TGTGCCAGCAGTGACCCCCTTTTGAACACCGGGGAGCTGTTTTTT.

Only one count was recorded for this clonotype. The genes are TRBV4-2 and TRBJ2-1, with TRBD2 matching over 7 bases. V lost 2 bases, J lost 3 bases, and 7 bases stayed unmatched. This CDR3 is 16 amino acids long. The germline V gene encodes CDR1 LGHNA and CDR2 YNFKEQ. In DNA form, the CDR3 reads TGTGCCAGCAGCCAAACCGCTGGGGGGGGCTACAATGAGCAGTTCTTC. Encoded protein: CASSQTAGGGYNEQFF.

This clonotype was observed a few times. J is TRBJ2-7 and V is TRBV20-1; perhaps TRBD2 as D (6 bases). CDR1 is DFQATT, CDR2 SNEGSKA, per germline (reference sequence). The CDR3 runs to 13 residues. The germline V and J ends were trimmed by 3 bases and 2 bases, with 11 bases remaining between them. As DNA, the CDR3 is TGCAGTGCTAGCGGGACTTTAACCTACGAGCAGTACTTC. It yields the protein CSASGTLTYEQYF.

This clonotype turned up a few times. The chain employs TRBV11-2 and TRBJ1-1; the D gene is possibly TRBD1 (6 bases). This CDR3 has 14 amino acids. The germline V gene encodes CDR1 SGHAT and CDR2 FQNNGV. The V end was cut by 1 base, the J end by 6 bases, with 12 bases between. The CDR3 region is CASSLAGGAAEAFF. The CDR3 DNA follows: TGTGCCAGCAGCTTAGCCGGGGGGGCGGCTGAAGCTTTCTTT.

The CDR3 region has the DNA TGTGCCAGCAGCTTAGGGGGACTAGCGGGAGCCCTAAGCTCCTACAATGAGCAGTTCTTC. Translating gives CASSLGGLAGALSSYNEQFF. The V call is TRBV7-8, the J call TRBJ2-1; 14 nucleotides align to TRBD2. V lost 1 base to trimming and J lost 0 bases; unmatched junction nucleotides: 8. CDR3 length equals 20 residues. Germline CDR1 SGHVS, CDR2 FQNEAQ.

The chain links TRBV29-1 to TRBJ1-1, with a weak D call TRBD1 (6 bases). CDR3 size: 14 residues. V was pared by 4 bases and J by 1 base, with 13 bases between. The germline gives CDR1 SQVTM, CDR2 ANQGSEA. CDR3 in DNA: TGCAGCGTTGCAGGGGTCGGAAGGAACACTGAAGCTTTCTTT. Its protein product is CSVAGVGRNTEAFF.

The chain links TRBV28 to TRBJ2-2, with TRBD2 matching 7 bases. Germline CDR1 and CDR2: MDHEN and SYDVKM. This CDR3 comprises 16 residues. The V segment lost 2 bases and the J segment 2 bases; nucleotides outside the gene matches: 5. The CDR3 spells CASSLGRGINTGELFF. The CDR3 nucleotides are TGTGCCAGCAGTTTAGGGCGGGGGATTAACACCGGGGAGCTGTTTTTT.

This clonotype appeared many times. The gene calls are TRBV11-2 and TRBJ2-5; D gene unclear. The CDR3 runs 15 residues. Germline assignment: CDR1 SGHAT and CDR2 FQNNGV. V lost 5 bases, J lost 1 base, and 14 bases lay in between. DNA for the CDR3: TGTGCCAGCAGCCCCCGAACCAGGCCCCAAGAGACCCAGTACTTC. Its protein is CASSPRTRPQETQYF.

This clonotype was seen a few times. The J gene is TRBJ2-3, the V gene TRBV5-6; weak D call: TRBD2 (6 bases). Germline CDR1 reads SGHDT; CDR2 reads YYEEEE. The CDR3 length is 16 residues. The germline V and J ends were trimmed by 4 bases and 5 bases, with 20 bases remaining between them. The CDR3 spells CASSENWDGRRDTQYF. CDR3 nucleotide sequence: TGTGCCAGCAGCGAAAATTGGGACGGGAGACGAGATACGCAGTATTTT.

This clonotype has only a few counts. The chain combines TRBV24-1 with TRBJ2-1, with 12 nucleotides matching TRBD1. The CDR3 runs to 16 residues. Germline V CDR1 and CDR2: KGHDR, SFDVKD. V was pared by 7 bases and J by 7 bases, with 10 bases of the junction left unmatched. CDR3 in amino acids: CATSPSGTGGGNEQFF. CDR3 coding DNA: TGTGCCACCAGCCCCTCTGGGACAGGGGGCGGGAATGAGCAGTTCTTC.

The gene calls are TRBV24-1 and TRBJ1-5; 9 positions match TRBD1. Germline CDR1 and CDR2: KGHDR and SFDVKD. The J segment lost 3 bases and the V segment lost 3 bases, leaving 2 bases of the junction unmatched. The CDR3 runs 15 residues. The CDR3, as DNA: TGTGCCACCAGTGATGGGACAGGGTCCAATCAGCCCCAGCATTTT. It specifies CATSDGTGSNQPQHF.